This T cell receptor beta chain was recovered during a study of CD8+CD57+ T cells in acquired aplastic anemia. Study as a whole: Each DNA sample taken from sorted CD4+ and CD8+ cells came to 2.5 to 4 ug on average.

Study-wide points: Between patients and controls, approximately 29 CD8+ CDR3 sequences were found in common.

Whoever was chosen for sequencing had shown CD8+CD57+ cell expansion by flow cytometry. Patients uniformly had severe acquired aplastic anemia. Details on this clonotype: The antigen remains unidentified.

TCR beta VDJ and CDR3 profiling used genomic DNA as template. TCRdb re-called the reads with MiXCR, one entry per CDR3 protein. Found here are just over 200,000 distinct CDR3 sequences, over 55% of them singletons; the top ten hold around 50%. This sequence originates from a human donor with aplastic anemia. The sequencing sample was made of sorted CD4+, CD8+, or CD8+CD57+ T cells (not recorded which) from PBMCs.

The CDR3 coding sequence is TGTGCCAGCAGCGTAGGGACAGGGTTTAACACTGAAGCTTTCTTT. Its protein is CASSVGTGFNTEAFF. V and J are TRBV9 and TRBJ1-1; 8 bases fit TRBD1. CDR1 and CDR2 from the germline V gene are SGDLS and YYNGEE. With V trimmed by 0 bases and J by 2 bases, 3 bases remained unmatched. The CDR3 covers 15 residues.